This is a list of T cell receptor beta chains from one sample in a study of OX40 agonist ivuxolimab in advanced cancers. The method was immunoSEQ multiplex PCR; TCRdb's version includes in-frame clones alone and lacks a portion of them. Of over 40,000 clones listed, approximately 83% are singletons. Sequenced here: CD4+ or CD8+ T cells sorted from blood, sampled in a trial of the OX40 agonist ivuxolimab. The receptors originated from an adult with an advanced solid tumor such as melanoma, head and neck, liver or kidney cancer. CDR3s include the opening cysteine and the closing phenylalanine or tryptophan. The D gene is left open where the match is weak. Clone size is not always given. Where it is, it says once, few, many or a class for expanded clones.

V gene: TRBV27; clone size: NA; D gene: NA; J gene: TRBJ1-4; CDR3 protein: CASRTMLGTTNEKLFF; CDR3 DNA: TGTGCCAGCAGGACTATGTTGGGGACAACTAATGAAAAACTGTTTTTT
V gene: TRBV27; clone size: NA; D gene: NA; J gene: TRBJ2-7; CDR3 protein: CASTPSAQVIASYEQYF; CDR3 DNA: TGTGCCAGCACCCCCTCGGCACAAGTAATAGCCTCCTACGAGCAGTACTTC
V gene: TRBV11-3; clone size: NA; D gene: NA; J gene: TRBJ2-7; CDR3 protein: CASSLRGDVEQYF; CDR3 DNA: TGTGCCAGCAGCTTAAGGGGGGACGTCGAGCAGTACTTC
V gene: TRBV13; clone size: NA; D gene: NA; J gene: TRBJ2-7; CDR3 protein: CASSLYRYEQYF; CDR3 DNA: TGTGCCAGCAGCTTATATCGCTACGAGCAGTACTTC
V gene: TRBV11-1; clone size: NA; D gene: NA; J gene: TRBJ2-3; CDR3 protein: CASSLGPAGTDTQYF; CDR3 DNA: TGTGCCAGCAGCTTAGGACCGGCGGGCACAGATACGCAGTATTTT
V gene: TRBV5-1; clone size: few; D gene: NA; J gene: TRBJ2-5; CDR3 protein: CASSLQETQYF; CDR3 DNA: TGCGCCAGCAGCTTACAAGAGACCCAGTACTTC
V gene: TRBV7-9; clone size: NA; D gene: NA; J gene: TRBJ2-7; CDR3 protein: CASSSGRYYEQYF; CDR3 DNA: TGTGCCAGCAGCTCCGGGAGATACTACGAGCAGTACTTC
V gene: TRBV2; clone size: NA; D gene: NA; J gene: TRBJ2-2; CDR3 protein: CASIRGPAGTGELFF; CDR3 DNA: TGTGCCAGCATCCGGGGGCCCGCGGGCACCGGGGAGCTGTTTTTT
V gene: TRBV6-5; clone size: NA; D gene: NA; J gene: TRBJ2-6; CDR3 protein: CASSSVLGSGANVLTF; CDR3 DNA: TGTGCCAGCAGTTCCGTTTTAGGCTCTGGGGCCAACGTCCTGACTTTC
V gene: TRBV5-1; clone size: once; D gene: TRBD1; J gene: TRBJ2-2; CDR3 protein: CASSHGTGGTGELFF; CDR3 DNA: TGCGCCAGCAGCCATGGGACAGGGGGGACCGGGGAGCTGTTTTTT
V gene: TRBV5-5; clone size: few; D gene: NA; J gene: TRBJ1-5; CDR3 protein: CASSLARGMGQPQHF; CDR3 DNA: TGTGCCAGCAGCTTGGCGAGGGGCATGGGTCAGCCCCAGCATTTT
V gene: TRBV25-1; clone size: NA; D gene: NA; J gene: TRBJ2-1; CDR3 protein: CASSEYQGRAEQFF; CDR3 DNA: TGTGCCAGCAGTGAATATCAGGGGAGGGCTGAGCAGTTCTTC
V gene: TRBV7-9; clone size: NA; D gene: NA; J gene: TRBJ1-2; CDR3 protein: CASSFLGNSGGRYGYTF; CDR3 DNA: TGTGCCAGCAGCTTTTTGGGGAACTCGGGGGGCCGATATGGCTACACCTTC
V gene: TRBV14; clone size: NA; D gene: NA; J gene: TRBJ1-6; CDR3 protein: CASSPGGSYNSPLHF; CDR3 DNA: TGTGCCAGCAGCCCCGGGGGCTCCTATAATTCACCCCTCCACTTT
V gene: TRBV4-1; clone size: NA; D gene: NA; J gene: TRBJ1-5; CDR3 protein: CASSHGKNQPQHF; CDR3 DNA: TGCGCCAGCAGCCACGGTAAAAATCAGCCCCAGCATTTT
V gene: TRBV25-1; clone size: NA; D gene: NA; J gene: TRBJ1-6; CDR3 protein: CASSAGAHNSPLHF; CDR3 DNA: TGTGCCAGCAGTGCGGGGGCTCATAATTCACCCCTCCACTTT
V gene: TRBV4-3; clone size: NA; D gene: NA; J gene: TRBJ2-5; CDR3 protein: CASSQDAASPVYF; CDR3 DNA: TGCGCCAGCAGCCAAGATGCAGCCAGCCCGGTGTACTTC
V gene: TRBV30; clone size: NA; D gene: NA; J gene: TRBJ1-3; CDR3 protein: CAWMHRGTSGNTIYF; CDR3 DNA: TGTGCCTGGATGCACAGAGGGACCTCTGGAAACACCATATATTTT
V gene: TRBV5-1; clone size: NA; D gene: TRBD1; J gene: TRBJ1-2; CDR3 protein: CASSYVGVDRLTDGYTF; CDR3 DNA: TGCGCCAGCAGCTACGTCGGAGTGGACAGGCTAACGGATGGCTACACCTTC
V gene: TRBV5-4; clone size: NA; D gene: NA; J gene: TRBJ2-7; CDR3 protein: CASSLGGAHYEQYF; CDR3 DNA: TGTGCCAGCAGCTTGGGCGGGGCCCACTACGAGCAGTACTTC
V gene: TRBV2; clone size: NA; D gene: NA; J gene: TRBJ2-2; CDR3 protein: CASSEGGTGELFF; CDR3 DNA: TGTGCCAGCAGTGAGGGTGGCACCGGGGAGCTGTTTTTT
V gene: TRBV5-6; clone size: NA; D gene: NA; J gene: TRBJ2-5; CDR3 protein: CASSLIHSQETQYF; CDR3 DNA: TGTGCCAGCAGCTTGATACATTCCCAAGAGACCCAGTACTTC
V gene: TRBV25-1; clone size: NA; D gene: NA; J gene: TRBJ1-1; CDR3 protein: CASSEYKTTNTEAFF; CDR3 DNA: TGTGCCAGCAGTGAATATAAGACAACGAACACTGAAGCTTTCTTT
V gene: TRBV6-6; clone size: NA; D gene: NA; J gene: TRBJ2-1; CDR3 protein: CASRNPWGRGNEQFF; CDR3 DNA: TGTGCCAGCAGAAACCCCTGGGGGCGAGGCAATGAGCAGTTCTTC
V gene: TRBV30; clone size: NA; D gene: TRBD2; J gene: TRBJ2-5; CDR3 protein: CAWTGTSGLLRQETQYF; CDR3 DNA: TGTGCCTGGACCGGGACTAGCGGCCTATTGAGGCAAGAGACCCAGTACTTC
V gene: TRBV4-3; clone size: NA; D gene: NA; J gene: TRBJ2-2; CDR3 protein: CASSRPPVGTGELFF; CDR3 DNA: TGCGCCAGCAGCCGCCCCCCGGTGGGCACCGGGGAGCTGTTTTTT
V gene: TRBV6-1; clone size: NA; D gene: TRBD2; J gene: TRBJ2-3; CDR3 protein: CASSVAGATDTQYF; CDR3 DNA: TGTGCCAGCAGTGTAGCGGGGGCAACAGATACGCAGTATTTT
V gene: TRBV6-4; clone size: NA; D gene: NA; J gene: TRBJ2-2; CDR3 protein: CASSEQVNTGELFF; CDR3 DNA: TGTGCCAGCAGTGAACAGGTGAACACCGGGGAGCTGTTTTTT
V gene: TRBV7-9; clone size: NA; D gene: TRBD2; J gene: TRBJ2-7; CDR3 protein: CASSPEGRREVEQYF; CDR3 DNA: TGTGCCAGCAGCCCAGAAGGACGGCGGGAGGTCGAGCAGTACTTC
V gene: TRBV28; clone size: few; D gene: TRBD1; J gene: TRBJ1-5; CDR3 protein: CASSFWDSFYSNQPQHF; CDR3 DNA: TGTGCCAGCAGTTTTTGGGACAGCTTTTATAGCAATCAGCCCCAGCATTTT
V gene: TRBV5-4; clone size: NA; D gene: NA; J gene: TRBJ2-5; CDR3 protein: CASSVGGETQYF; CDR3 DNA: TGTGCCAGCAGCGTCGGCGGAGAGACCCAGTACTTC
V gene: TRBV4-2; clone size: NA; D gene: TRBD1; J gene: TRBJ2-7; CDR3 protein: CASSPPGVTGLSYEQYF; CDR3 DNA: TGTGCCAGCAGCCCTCCCGGGGTGACAGGGCTTTCCTACGAGCAGTACTTC
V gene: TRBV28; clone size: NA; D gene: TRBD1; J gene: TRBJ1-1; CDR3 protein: CASTNPGGRTEAFF; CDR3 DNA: TGTGCCAGCACCAATCCAGGGGGCAGGACTGAAGCTTTCTTT
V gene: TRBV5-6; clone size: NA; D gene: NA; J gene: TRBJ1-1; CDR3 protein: CASSFLTKFNTEAFF; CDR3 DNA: TGTGCCAGCAGCTTCTTAACCAAATTCAACACTGAAGCTTTCTTT
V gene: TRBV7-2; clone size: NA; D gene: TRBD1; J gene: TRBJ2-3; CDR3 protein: CASSLATGGSTDTQYF; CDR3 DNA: TGTGCCAGCAGCTTAGCGACAGGGGGGAGCACAGATACGCAGTATTTT
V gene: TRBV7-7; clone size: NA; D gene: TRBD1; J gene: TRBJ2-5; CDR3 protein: CASSLDRGETQYF; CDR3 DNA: TGTGCTAGCAGCTTGGACAGGGGAGAGACCCAGTACTTC
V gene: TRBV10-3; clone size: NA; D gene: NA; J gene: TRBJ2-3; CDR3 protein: CAISPGRSDTQYF; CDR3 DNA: TGTGCCATCAGTCCGGGGCGTTCAGATACGCAGTATTTT
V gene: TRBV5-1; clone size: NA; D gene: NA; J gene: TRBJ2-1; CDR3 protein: CASSLGYEQFF; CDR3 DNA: TGCGCCAGCAGCTTGGGCTATGAGCAGTTCTTC
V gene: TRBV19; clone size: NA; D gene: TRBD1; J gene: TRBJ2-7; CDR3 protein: CASRSGTGRSYEQYF; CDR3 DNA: TGTGCCAGTAGGTCCGGGACAGGTCGCTCCTACGAGCAGTACTTC
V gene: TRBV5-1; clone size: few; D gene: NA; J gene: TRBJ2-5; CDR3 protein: CASSLALTGRGETQYF; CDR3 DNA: TGCGCCAGCAGCTTGGCTTTGACAGGGAGGGGAGAGACCCAGTACTTC
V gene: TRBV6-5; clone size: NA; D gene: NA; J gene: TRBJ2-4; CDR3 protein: CASSPRIHKGIQYF; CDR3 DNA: TGTGCCAGCAGTCCCCGAATCCATAAGGGCATTCAGTACTTC
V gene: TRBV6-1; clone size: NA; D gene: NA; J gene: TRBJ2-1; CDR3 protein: CASSENHLQGYNEQFF; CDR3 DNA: TGTGCCAGCAGTGAAAATCACCTCCAGGGTTACAATGAGCAGTTCTTC
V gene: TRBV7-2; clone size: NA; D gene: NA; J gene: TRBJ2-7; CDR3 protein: CASSKAQATPYEQYF; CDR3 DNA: TGTGCCAGCAGCAAAGCACAGGCTACCCCCTACGAGCAGTACTTC
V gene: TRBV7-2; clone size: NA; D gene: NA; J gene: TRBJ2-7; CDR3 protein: CASSLVVTGGGEQYF; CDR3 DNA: TGTGCCAGCAGCTTAGTTGTTACGGGGGGCGGTGAGCAGTACTTC
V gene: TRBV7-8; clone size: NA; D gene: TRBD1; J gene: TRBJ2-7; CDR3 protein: CASSAWTGVGEQYF; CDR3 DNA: TGTGCCAGCAGCGCCTGGACAGGCGTCGGCGAGCAGTACTTC
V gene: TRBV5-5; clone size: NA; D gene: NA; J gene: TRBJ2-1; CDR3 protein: CASSLDAAARDEQFF; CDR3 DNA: TGTGCCAGCAGCTTGGATGCGGCGGCCCGGGATGAGCAGTTCTTC
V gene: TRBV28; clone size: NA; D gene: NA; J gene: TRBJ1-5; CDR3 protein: CASEGGAIDQPQHF; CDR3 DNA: TGTGCCAGCGAGGGGGGGGCTATTGATCAGCCCCAGCATTTT
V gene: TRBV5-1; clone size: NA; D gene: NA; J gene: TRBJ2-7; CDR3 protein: CASSSRGFYEQYF; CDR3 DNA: TGCGCCAGCAGCAGTCGAGGGTTCTACGAGCAGTACTTC
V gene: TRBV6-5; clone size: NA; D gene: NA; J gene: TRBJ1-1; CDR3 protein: CASSRTQTTEAFF; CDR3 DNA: TGTGCCAGCAGCAGAACACAAACCACTGAAGCTTTCTTT
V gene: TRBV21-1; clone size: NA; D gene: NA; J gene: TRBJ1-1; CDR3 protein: CASTSRGGTFF; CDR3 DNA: TGTGCCAGCACCTCCCGGGGAGGAACTTTCTTT